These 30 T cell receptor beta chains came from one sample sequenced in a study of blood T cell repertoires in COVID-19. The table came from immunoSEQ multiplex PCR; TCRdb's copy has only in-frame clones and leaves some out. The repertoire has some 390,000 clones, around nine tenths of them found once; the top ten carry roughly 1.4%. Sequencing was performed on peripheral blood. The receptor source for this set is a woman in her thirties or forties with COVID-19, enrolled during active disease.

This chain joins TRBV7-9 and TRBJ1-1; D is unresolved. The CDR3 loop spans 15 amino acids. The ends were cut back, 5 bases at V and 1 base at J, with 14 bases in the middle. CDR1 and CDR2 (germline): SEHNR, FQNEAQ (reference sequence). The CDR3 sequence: CASSPPGYGNTEAFF. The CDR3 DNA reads TGTGCCAGCAGCCCCCCCGGTTATGGGAACACTGAAGCTTTCTTT.

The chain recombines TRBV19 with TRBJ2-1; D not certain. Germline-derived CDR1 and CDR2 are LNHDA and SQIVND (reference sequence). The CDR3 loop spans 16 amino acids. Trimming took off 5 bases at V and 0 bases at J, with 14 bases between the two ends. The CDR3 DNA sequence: TGTGCCAGTAGTTTAGGAAAGATAGTCTCCTACAATGAGCAGTTCTTC. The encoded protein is CASSLGKIVSYNEQFF.

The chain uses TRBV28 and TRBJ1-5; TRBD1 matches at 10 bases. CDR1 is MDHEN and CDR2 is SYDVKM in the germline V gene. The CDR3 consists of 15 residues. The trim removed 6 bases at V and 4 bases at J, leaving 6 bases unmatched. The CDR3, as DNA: TGTGCCAGCAGCGGACAGGGGGGCTATAATCAGCCCCAGCATTTT. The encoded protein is CASSGQGGYNQPQHF.

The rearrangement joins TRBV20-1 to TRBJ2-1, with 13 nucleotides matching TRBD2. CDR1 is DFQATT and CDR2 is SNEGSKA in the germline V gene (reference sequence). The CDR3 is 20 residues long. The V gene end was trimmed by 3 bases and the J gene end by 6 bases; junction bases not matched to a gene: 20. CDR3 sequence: CSASPTSVGTSGRALNEQFF. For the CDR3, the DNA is TGCAGTGCTAGTCCTACCTCGGTGGGAACTAGCGGGAGGGCCCTCAATGAGCAGTTCTTC.

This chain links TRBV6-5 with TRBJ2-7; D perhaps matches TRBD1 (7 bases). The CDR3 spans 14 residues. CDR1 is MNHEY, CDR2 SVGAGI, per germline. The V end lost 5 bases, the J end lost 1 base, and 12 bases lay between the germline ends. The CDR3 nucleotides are TGTGCCAGCAGTCGGGACAGCGGGTCCTACGAGCAGTACTTC. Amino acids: CASSRDSGSYEQYF.

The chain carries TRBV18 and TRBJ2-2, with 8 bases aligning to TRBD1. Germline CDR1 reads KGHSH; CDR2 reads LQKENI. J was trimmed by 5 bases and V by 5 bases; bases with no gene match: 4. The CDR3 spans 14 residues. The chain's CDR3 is CASSARTGTGELFF. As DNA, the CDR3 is TGTGCCAGCTCAGCCCGGACAGGGACCGGGGAGCTGTTTTTT.

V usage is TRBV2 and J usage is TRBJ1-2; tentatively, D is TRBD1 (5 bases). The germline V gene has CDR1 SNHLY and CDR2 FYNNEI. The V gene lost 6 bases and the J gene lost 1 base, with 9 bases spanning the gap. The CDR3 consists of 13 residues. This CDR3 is CASRDQGNYGYTF. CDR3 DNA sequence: TGTGCCAGCAGGGACCAGGGTAACTATGGCTACACCTTC.

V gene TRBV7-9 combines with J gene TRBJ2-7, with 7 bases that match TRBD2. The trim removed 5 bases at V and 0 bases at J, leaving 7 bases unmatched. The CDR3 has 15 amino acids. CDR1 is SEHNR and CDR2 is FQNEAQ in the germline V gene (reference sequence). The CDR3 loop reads CASSQGEGPSYEQYF. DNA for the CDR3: TGTGCCAGCAGCCAAGGGGAGGGCCCCTCCTACGAGCAGTACTTC.

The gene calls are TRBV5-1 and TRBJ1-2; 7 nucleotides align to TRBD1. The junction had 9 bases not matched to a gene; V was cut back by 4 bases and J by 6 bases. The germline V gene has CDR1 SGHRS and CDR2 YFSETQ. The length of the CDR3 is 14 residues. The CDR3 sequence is CASSVRTGQDGYTF. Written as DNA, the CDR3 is TGCGCCAGCAGCGTTCGGACAGGTCAGGATGGCTACACCTTC. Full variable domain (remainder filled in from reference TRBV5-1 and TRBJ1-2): KAGVTQTPRYLIKTRGQQVTLSCSPISGHRSVSWYQQTPGQGLQFLFEYFSETQRNKGNFPGRFSGRQFSNSRSEMNVSTLELGDSALYLCASSVRTGQDGYTFGSGTRLTVV.

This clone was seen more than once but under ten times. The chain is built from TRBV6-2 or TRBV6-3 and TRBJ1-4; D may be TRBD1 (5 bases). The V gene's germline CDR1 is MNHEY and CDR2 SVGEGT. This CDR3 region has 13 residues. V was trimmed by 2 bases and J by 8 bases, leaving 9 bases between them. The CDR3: CASSYGAREKLFF. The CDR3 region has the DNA TGTGCCAGCAGTTACGGGGCCCGGGAAAAACTGTTTTTT.

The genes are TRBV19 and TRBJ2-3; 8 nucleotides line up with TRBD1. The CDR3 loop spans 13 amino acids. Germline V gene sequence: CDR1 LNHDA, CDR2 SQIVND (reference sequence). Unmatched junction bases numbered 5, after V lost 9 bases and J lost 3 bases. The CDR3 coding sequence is TGTGCCAGCAGGGGGCGCGGGACAGATACGCAGTATTTT. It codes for CASRGRGTDTQYF.

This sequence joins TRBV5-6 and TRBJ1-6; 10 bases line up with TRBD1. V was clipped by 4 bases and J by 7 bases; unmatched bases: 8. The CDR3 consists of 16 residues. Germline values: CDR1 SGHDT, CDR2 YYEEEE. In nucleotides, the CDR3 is TGTGCCAGCAGCGGGGGACAGGGGCAGAGGAATTCACCCCTCCACTTT. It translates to CASSGGQGQRNSPLHF.

Here the CDR3 DNA reads TGCGCCAGCAGCCAACAGGACAGGTACACTGAAGCTTTCTTT. This sequence encodes CASSQQDRYTEAFF. The rearrangement links TRBV4-1 to TRBJ1-1; 7 nucleotides match TRBD1. The CDR3 runs to 14 residues. V gave up 2 bases and J gave up 3 bases; unmatched junction bases: 3. Per the germline V gene, CDR1 is MGHRA and CDR2 is YSYEKL.

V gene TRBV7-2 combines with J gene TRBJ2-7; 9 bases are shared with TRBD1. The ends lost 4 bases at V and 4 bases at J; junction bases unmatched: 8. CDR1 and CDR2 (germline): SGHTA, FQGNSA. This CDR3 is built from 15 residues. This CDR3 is CASSSSAGTGYEQYF. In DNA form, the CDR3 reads TGTGCCAGCAGCTCCTCCGCCGGGACAGGGTACGAGCAGTACTTC.

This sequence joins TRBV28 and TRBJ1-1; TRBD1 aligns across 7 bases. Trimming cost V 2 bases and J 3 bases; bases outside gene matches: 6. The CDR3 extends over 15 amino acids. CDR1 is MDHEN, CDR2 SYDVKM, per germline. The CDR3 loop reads CASSLMGQMDTEAFF. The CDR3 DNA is TGTGCCAGCAGTTTAATGGGACAGATGGACACTGAAGCTTTCTTT.

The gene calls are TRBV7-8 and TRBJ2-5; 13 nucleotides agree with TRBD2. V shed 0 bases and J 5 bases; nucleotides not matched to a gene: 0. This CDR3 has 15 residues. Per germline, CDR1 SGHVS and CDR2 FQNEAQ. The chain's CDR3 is CASSLAGLAGETQYF. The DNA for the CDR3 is TGTGCCAGCAGCTTAGCGGGACTAGCGGGGGAGACCCAGTACTTC.

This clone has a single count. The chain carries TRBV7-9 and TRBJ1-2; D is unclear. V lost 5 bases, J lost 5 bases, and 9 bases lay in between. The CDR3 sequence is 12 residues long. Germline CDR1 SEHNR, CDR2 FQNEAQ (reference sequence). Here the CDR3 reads CASSLNGYGYTF. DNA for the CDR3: TGTGCCAGCAGCCTAAACGGGTATGGCTACACCTTC.

The CDR3 DNA reads as TGTGCCAGCAGCACTGCTAGCGGCTCCTACGAGCAGTACTTC. Residues: CASSTASGSYEQYF. V and J are TRBV28 and TRBJ2-7; 7 nucleotides line up with TRBD2. J lost 0 bases, V lost 6 bases, and 5 bases had no gene match. The CDR3 consists of 14 residues. Germline CDR1 is MDHEN and CDR2 is SYDVKM.

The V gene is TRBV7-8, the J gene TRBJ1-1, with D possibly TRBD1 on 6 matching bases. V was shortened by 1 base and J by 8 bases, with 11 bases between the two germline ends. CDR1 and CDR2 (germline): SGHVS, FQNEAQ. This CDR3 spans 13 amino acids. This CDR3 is CASSLVTGTEAFF. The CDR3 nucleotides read TGTGCCAGCAGCTTAGTCACAGGGACCGAAGCTTTCTTT.

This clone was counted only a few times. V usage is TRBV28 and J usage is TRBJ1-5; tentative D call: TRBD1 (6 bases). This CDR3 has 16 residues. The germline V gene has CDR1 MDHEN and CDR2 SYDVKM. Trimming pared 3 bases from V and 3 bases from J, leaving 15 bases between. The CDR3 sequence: CASSFQYAGANQPQHF. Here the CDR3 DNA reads TGTGCCAGCAGTTTTCAATACGCAGGGGCCAATCAGCCCCAGCATTTT.

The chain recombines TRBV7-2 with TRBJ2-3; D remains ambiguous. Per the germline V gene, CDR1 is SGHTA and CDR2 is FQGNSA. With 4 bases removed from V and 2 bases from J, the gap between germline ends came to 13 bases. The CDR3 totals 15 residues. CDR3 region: CASSSGPGSTDTQYF. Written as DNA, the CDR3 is TGTGCCAGCAGCTCTGGGCCCGGTTCCACAGATACGCAGTATTTT.

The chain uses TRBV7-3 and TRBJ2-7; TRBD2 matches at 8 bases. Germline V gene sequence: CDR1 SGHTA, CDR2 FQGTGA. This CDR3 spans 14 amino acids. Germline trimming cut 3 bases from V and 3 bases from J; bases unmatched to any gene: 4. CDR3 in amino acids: CASSLDSGSYEQYF. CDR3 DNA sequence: TGTGCCAGCAGCTTGGACAGCGGGAGCTACGAGCAGTACTTC.

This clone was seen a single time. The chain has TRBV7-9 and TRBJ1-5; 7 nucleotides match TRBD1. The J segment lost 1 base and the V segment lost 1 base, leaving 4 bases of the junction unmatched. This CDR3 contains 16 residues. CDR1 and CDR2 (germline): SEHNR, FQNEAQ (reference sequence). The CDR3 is CASSLGQGVSNQPQHF. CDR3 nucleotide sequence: TGTGCCAGCAGCTTAGGACAGGGCGTCAGCAATCAGCCCCAGCATTTT. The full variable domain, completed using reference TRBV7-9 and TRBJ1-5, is DTGVSQNPRHKITKRGQNVTFRCDPISEHNRLYWYRQTLGQGPEFLTYFQNEAQLEKSRLLSDRFSAERPKGSFSTLEIQRTEQGDSAMYLCASSLGQGVSNQPQHFGDGTRLSIL.

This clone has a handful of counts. CDR3 coding DNA: TGTGCCAGCAGCGCGCGCGGAGGACAGGGAGGTGGCTACACCTTC. Residues: CASSARGGQGGGYTF. J is TRBJ1-2 and V is TRBV7-9, with 8 bases fitting TRBD1. The CDR3 extends over 15 amino acids. The ends lost 5 bases at V and 7 bases at J; junction bases unmatched: 12. Germline V gene sequence: CDR1 SEHNR, CDR2 FQNEAQ (reference sequence).

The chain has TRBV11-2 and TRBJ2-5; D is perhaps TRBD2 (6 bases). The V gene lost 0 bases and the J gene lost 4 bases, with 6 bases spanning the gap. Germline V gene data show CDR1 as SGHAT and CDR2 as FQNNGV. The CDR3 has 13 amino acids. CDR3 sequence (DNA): TGTGCCAGCAGCTTAGAGCGGGGAGAGACCCAGTACTTC. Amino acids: CASSLERGETQYF.

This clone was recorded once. CDR3 in amino acids: CATGNLDGGHEQFF. As DNA, the CDR3 is TGTGCCACGGGCAATTTGGACGGAGGGCATGAGCAGTTCTTC. The genes are TRBV7-2 and TRBJ2-1, with TRBD2 as a possible D gene (6 bases). Looked up from germline, CDR1 is SGHTA and CDR2 is FQGNSA. The CDR3 runs 14 residues. Trimming shortened V by 10 bases and J by 8 bases, and 21 bases separated the two germline ends. The variable domain in full, with the rest retrieved from reference TRBV7-2 and TRBJ2-1, is GAGVSQSPSNKVTEKGKDVELRCDPISGHTALYWYRQSLGQGLEFLIYFQGNSAPDKSGLPSDRFSAERTGGSVSTLTIQRTQQEDSAVYLCATGNLDGGHEQFFGPGTRLTVL.

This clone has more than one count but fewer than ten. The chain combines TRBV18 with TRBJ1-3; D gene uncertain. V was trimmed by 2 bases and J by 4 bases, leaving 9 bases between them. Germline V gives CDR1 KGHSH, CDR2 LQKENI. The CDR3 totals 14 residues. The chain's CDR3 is CASSPDNLGNTIYF. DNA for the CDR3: TGTGCCAGCTCACCAGACAACCTCGGAAACACCATATATTTT.

CDR3 in amino acids: CASGQGTGAEKLFF. In DNA, the CDR3 is TGTGCCAGTGGGCAAGGGACAGGGGCCGAAAAACTGTTTTTT. The V and J genes are TRBV19 and TRBJ1-4; 10 bases fit TRBD1. CDR1 and CDR2 from the germline V gene are LNHDA and SQIVND (reference sequence). J lost 8 bases, V lost 8 bases, and 8 bases had no gene match. The CDR3 is 14 amino acids.

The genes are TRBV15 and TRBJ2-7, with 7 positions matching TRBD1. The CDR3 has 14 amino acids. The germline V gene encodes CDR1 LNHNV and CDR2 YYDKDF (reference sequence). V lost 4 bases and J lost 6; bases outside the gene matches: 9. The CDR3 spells CATSTSMTGSEQYF. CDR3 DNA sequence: TGTGCCACCAGCACCTCAATGACAGGGAGCGAGCAGTACTTC.

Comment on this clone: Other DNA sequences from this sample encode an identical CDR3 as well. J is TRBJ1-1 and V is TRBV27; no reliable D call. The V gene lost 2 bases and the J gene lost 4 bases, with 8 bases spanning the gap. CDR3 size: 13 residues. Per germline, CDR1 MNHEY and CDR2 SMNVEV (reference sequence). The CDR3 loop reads CASSLIGGTEAFF. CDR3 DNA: TGTGCCAGCAGTTTAATAGGAGGCACTGAAGCTTTCTTT.